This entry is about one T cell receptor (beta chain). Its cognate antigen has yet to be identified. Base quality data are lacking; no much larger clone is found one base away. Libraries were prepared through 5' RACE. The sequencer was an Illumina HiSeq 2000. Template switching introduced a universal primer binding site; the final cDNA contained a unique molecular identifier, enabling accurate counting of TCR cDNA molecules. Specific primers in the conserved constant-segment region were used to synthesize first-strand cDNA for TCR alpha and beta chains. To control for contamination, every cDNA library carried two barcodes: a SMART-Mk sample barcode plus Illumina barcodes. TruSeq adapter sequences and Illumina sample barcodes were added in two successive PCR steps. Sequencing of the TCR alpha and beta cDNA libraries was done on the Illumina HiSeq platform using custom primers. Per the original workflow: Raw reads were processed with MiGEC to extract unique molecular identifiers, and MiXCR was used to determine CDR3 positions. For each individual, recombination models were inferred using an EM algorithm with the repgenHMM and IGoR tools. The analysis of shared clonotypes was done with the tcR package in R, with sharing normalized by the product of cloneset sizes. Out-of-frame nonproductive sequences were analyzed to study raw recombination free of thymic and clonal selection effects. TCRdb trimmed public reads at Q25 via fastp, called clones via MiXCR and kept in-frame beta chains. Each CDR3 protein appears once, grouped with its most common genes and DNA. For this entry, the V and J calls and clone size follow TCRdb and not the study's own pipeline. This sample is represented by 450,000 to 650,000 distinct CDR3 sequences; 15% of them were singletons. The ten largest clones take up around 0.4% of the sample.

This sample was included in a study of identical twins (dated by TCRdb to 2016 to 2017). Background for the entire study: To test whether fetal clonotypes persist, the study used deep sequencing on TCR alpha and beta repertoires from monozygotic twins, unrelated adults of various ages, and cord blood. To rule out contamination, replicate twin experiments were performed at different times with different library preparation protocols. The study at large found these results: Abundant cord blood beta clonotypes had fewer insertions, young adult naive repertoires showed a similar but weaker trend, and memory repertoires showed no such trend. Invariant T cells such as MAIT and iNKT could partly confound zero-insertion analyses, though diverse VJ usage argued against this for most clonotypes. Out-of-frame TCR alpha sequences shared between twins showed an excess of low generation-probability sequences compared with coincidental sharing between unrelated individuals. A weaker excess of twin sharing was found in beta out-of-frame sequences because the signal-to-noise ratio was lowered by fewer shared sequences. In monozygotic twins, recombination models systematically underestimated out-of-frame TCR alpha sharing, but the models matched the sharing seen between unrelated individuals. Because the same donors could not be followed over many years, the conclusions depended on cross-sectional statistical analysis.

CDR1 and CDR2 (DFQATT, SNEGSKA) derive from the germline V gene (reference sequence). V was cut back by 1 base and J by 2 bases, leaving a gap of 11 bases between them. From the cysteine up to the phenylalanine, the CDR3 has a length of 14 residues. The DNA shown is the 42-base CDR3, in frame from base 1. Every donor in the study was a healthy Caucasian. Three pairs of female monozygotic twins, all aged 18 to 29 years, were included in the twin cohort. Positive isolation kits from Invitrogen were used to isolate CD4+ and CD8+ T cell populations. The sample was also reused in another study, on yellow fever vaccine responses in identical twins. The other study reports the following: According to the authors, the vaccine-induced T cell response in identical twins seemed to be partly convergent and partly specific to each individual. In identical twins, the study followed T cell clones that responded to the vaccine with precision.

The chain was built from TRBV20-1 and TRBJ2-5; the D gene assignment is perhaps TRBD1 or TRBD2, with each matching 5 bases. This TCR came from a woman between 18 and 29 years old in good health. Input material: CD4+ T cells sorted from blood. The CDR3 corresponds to CSARVQGRQETQYF. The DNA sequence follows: TGCAGTGCTAGAGTGCAGGGACGACAAGAGACCCAGTACTTC.